This is a list of T cell receptor beta chains from one sample in a study of blood T cell repertoires in COVID-19. Profiling relied on immunoSEQ multiplex PCR, and the TCRdb table lists in-frame clones only, not all of them. The table includes about 220,000 clones, around 83% detected once. What was sequenced was PBMCs or T cells enriched from blood (not recorded which). These receptors all stem from a middle-aged woman with acute COVID-19. Each CDR3 is given with its conserved first and last residue. Each record gives: J gene, V gene, D gene, CDR3 DNA, CDR3 protein. The D gene is left open where the match is weak.

TRBJ1-5 TRBV5-8 - TGTGCCAGCAGCTCCGGGATGGGCGATCAGCCCCAGCATTTT CASSSGMGDQPQHF
TRBJ2-7 TRBV5-1 TRBD1 TGCGCCAGCAGCCACGGGAGGACGGACAGGGGATACTTC CASSHGRTDRGYF
TRBJ1-1 TRBV19 - TGTGCCGGGGCCGCGGGAGCCGGAGCTTTCTTT CAGAAGAGAFF
TRBJ1-1 TRBV11-1 - TGTGCCAGCAGCTTAGGGGAGGTGAGCACTGAAGCTTTCTTT CASSLGEVSTEAFF
TRBJ2-3 TRBV10-2 TRBD1 TGCGCCAGCAGTGACCCGATGACAGGGTTCAGCACAGATACGCAGTATTTT CASSDPMTGFSTDTQYF
TRBJ1-1 TRBV5-4 TRBD1 TGTGCCAGCAGCTTGAAACAGGGGGCGAACACTGAAGCTTTCTTT CASSLKQGANTEAFF
TRBJ2-7 TRBV6-5 - TGTGCCAGCAGTCCAGTGGGGGGAGGATCCTACGAGCAGTACTTC CASSPVGGGSYEQYF
TRBJ1-1 TRBV11-2 - TGTGCCAGCAGCTCCTGGAGGGGAATGGGCACTGAAGCTTTCTTT CASSSWRGMGTEAFF
TRBJ2-7 TRBV7-3 TRBD2 TGTGCGCGGACTAGCGGGATCTACGAGCAGTACTTC CARTSGIYEQYF
TRBJ1-5 TRBV2 - TGTGCCAGCAGTGAAGTCAGGGCGGAAAATCAGCCCCAGCATTTT CASSEVRAENQPQHF